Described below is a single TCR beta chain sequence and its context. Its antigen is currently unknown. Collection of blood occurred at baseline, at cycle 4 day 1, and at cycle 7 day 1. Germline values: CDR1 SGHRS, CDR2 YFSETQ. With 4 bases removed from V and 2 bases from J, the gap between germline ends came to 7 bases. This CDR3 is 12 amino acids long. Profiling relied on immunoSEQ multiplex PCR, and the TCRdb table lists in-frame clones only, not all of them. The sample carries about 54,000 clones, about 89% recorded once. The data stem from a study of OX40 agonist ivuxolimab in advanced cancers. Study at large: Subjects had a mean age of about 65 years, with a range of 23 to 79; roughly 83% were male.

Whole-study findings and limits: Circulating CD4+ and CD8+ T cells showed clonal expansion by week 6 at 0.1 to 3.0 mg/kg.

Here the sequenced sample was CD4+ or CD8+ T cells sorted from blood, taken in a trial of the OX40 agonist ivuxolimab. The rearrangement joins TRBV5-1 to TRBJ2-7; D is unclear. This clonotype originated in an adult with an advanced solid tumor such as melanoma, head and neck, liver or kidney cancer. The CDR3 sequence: CASSPNAYEQYF. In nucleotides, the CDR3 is TGCGCCAGCAGCCCCAACGCCTACGAGCAGTACTTC. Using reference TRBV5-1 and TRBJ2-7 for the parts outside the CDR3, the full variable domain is KAGVTQTPRYLIKTRGQQVTLSCSPISGHRSVSWYQQTPGQGLQFLFEYFSETQRNKGNFPGRFSGRQFSNSRSEMNVSTLELGDSALYLCASSPNAYEQYFGPGTRLTVT.